The subject of this entry is one T cell receptor beta chain. This sample was included in a study of blood T cell repertoires in COVID-19. Study overall: The United States, Italy and Spain supplied acute and convalescent COVID-19 samples. The cDNA or gDNA used as material had been derived from T cells, B-cell-depleted T cells, or PBMCs.

Original processing methods: Reference gene primers were amplified, and this amplification served to estimate nucleated cell counts. Clones were read by immunoSEQ multiplex PCR, and TCRdb kept only the in-frame ones, dropping some. The DNA was the basis for D and trimming; V, J and clone size are from that table. The sample has approximately 120,000 clones, less than 85% seen once; the top ten hold about 4.5%. The CDR3 is made up of 14 amino acids. Germline CDR1 is DFQATT and CDR2 is SNEGSKA (reference sequence). The trim removed 3 bases at V and 10 bases at J, leaving 9 bases unmatched. The receptor was derived from a human donor in a cohort sampled during active or convalescent COVID-19. This rearrangement joins TRBV20-1 to TRBJ2-2, with TRBD1 identical over 9 bases. The sequencing input was peripheral blood. CDR3 protein: CSASRGQGPVELFF. The CDR3, as DNA: TGCAGTGCTAGTCGGGGACAGGGACCGGTGGAGCTGTTTTTT.